The entry that follows covers one TCR beta chain sequence. The antigen is undetermined. The identical CDR3 is also encoded by other nucleotide sequences in the sample. The data were taken from a study of shared clonotypes between healthy human individuals. CD4+ cells were split into CD45RA+ naive and CD45RA-negative memory subsets. V gave up 0 bases and J gave up 2 bases, with 9 bases separating them. Germline V CDR1 and CDR2: SGHDT, YYEEEE. CDR3 size: 14 residues. Study results and caveats: Larger estimated richness was generally seen in naive subsets than in memory subsets.

The protocol was immunoSEQ multiplex PCR, while the TCRdb copy is restricted to in-frame clones and leaves out a portion. The table has approximately 2.4 million clones, more than 90% seen once; the top ten hold approximately 0.13%. The sequencing sample was made of naive CD4+ T cells sorted from blood. Documented subset: CD45RA+ positively selected. The V and J genes are TRBV5-6 and TRBJ2-7; D could derive from TRBD1 or TRBD2 (5 bases each). The clonotype was recovered from a man between 18 and 29 years old in good health. CDR3 region: CASSLGGSPYEQYF. Here the CDR3 DNA reads TGTGCCAGCAGCTTGGGGGGGTCACCCTACGAGCAGTACTTC.